This is a list of T cell receptor beta chains from one sample in a study of blood T cell repertoires in COVID-19. This table comes from immunoSEQ multiplex PCR, and its TCRdb copy is limited to in-frame clones, with some not included. The top ten clones hold over 3.5% of a sample with roughly 120,000 clones, under 95% of them seen once. Sequenced: peripheral blood. All receptors come from a man over 45 with active COVID-19. The CDR3 runs from the conserved cysteine through the conserved F or W. Each record gives: J gene, V gene, CDR3 protein.

J gene: TRBJ2-1
V gene: TRBV25-1
CDR3 protein: CASSDLGRLYNEQFF

J gene: TRBJ2-1
V gene: TRBV5-1
CDR3 protein: CASSFEGLNNEQFF

J gene: TRBJ2-2
V gene: TRBV6-5
CDR3 protein: CASSYSRIGELFF

J gene: TRBJ2-1
V gene: TRBV24-1
CDR3 protein: CATSDSWGGTYNEQFF

J gene: TRBJ2-1
V gene: TRBV7-9
CDR3 protein: CASSPFTGQGDYEQFF

J gene: TRBJ2-1
V gene: TRBV4-1
CDR3 protein: CASSQGPGRTYNEQFF

J gene: TRBJ2-7
V gene: TRBV12-5
CDR3 protein: CASGGAGAYEQYF

J gene: TRBJ2-5
V gene: TRBV5-8
CDR3 protein: CASSTAWGGGETQYF

J gene: TRBJ2-1
V gene: TRBV6-2/TRBV6-3
CDR3 protein: CASSYSKGDRPFVNRDEQFF

J gene: TRBJ2-1
V gene: TRBV7-8
CDR3 protein: CASSFRDSSYNEQFF

J gene: TRBJ2-3
V gene: TRBV5-1
CDR3 protein: CASSRTSDFTDTQYF

J gene: TRBJ1-6
V gene: TRBV11-2
CDR3 protein: CASSLATAPYNSPLHF

J gene: TRBJ1-2
V gene: TRBV4-1
CDR3 protein: CASSHILVAGYTF

J gene: TRBJ1-6
V gene: TRBV2
CDR3 protein: CASSGQGASQGSPLHF

J gene: TRBJ2-1
V gene: TRBV6-1
CDR3 protein: CASSESGLAGVKYNEQFF

J gene: TRBJ2-1
V gene: TRBV6-2/TRBV6-3
CDR3 protein: CASSPRGGSSYNEQFF

J gene: TRBJ2-2
V gene: TRBV7-7
CDR3 protein: CASSLVGGQGSAGELFF

J gene: TRBJ2-2
V gene: TRBV5-5
CDR3 protein: CASSFREGVNTGELFF

J gene: TRBJ2-1
V gene: TRBV5-6
CDR3 protein: CASSFSTGEQFF

J gene: TRBJ1-1
V gene: TRBV11-2
CDR3 protein: CASSLMGQGLNTEAFF

J gene: TRBJ2-5
V gene: TRBV19
CDR3 protein: CASMSGLAGGGYETQYF

J gene: TRBJ2-2
V gene: TRBV24-1
CDR3 protein: CATSDSGQVGTGELFF

J gene: TRBJ1-2
V gene: TRBV10-3
CDR3 protein: CAISGDRSYGYTF

J gene: TRBJ2-1
V gene: TRBV13
CDR3 protein: CASTHSLANEQFF

J gene: TRBJ2-7
V gene: TRBV29-1
CDR3 protein: CSVSRGPSYEQYF

J gene: TRBJ2-5
V gene: TRBV6-1
CDR3 protein: CASSDLNHRGETQYF

J gene: TRBJ2-1
V gene: TRBV7-8
CDR3 protein: CASSLTGDRGKGDEQFF

J gene: TRBJ1-3
V gene: TRBV28
CDR3 protein: CASSLGGARGNTIYF

J gene: TRBJ1-4
V gene: TRBV18
CDR3 protein: CASSLLGGDEKLFF

J gene: TRBJ1-5
V gene: TRBV27
CDR3 protein: CASSPTQGSNQPQHF